A selection of T cell receptor beta chains follows, all from one sample in a study of T-cell memory formation after mild COVID-19. MiXCR, run by TCRdb on the 5' RACE reads, gives a single entry per CDR3 protein. The sample lists approximately 180,000 distinct CDR3 sequences, approximately 16% occurring once. Sequences were obtained from PBMCs or a T cell subset sorted from them (not recorded which). The origin of the receptors is an adult woman who had mild COVID-19 (a few samples of this study predate the infection). Cell type and time point are not known. CDR3s include the opening cysteine and the closing phenylalanine or tryptophan. The order of the fields is clone size, CDR3 length, D gene, V gene, J gene, CDR3 DNA, CDR3 protein. D genes are given only for firm matches. Size values are once, few and many counts, or a class for expanded clones, and some rows have none.

NA	17	NA	TRBV7-3	TRBJ2-6	TGTGCCAGCAGCCACGCCGGGGGCTCCTCTGGGGCCAACGTCCTGACTTTC	CASSHAGGSSGANVLTF
NA	13	NA	TRBV6-5	TRBJ1-2	TGTGCCAGCAGTTACAGAGGACGGCCCCGCTACACCTTC	CASSYRGRPRYTF
many	17	TRBD1	TRBV28	TRBJ2-7	TGTGCCAGCAGTTTATTTGGGACAGGCATAATCTCCTACGAGCAGTACTTC	CASSLFGTGIISYEQYF
NA	15	NA	TRBV6-5	TRBJ1-6	TGTGCCAGCAGTTACTCAGGGATCACGGCTTCACCCCTCCACTTT	CASSYSGITASPLHF
few	16	NA	TRBV20-1	TRBJ2-3	TGCAGTGCTAGAGGCTCTCCGTGGGACAGCACAGATACGCAGTATTTT	CSARGSPWDSTDTQYF
NA	13	NA	TRBV5-5	TRBJ1-2	TGTGCCAGCAGCTCGGATGGAAACTATGGCTACACCTTC	CASSSDGNYGYTF
many	15	NA	TRBV24-1	TRBJ2-1	TGTGCCACCAGTGGGGGGTCCAGGAGGTACAATGAGCAGTTCTTC	CATSGGSRRYNEQFF
few	11	NA	TRBV12-3/TRBV12-4	TRBJ1-2	TGTGCCAGCACCCCGCAGTATGGCTACACCTTC	CASTPQYGYTF
NA	14	TRBD1	TRBV9	TRBJ1-2	TGTGCCAGCAGCCCGGACAGGGTCCCCTATGGCTACACCTTC	CASSPDRVPYGYTF
few	13	NA	TRBV6-5	TRBJ1-1	TGTGCCAGCAGGGGTAGTCCGAACACTGAAGCTTTCTTT	CASRGSPNTEAFF
NA	15	TRBD2	TRBV12-3/TRBV12-4	TRBJ2-1	TGTGCCAGCAGTCCCGAGGCGGGGGGCTACAATGAGCAGTTCTTC	CASSPEAGGYNEQFF
few	14	NA	TRBV7-9	TRBJ2-5	TGTGCCAGCAGCTTAGCGTTGGTCCAAGAGACCCAGTACTTC	CASSLALVQETQYF
few	15	TRBD2	TRBV6-5	TRBJ2-5	TGTGCCAGCCGGACTAGCGGGGTCATCGGAGAGACCCAGTACTTC	CASRTSGVIGETQYF
NA	15	NA	TRBV7-2	TRBJ1-2	TGTGCCAGCAGATTAACCGGGCCGTCTTACGGCGGCTACACCTTC	CASRLTGPSYGGYTF
many	15	NA	TRBV5-5	TRBJ2-7	TGTGCCAGCAGAGGTGCGTCCTCCCCTTCCTACGAGCAGTACTTC	CASRGASSPSYEQYF
NA	15	NA	TRBV4-3	TRBJ2-7	TGCGCCAGCAGCCAAGTACACGTGACTGGCTACGAGCAGTACTTC	CASSQVHVTGYEQYF
NA	13	NA	TRBV7-2	TRBJ2-5	TGTGCCAGCAGCACCGGGGCAGCAGCGACCCAGTACTTC	CASSTGAAATQYF
NA	14	NA	TRBV20-1	TRBJ1-2	TGCAGTGCCACGAGACAGTTGTGGGACTATGGCTACACCTTC	CSATRQLWDYGYTF
NA	12	NA	TRBV25-1	TRBJ2-7	TGTGCCAGCAGTCCCATATCATACGAGCAGTACTTC	CASSPISYEQYF
few	15	TRBD1	TRBV5-1	TRBJ1-1	TGCGCCAGCAGCTCGACTTTACAGGGGAGGGCTGAAGCTTTCTTT	CASSSTLQGRAEAFF
NA	14	TRBD1	TRBV20-1	TRBJ1-6	TGCAGTGCTAGAGCCCCCAGGGGGAATTCACCCCTCCACTTT	CSARAPRGNSPLHF
many	18	TRBD2	TRBV19	TRBJ2-1	TGTGCCAGTAGTATACTAGCGGGGGGGCTTGCGTCGGGCTATGAGCAGTTCTTC	CASSILAGGLASGYEQFF
NA	16	TRBD2	TRBV7-3	TRBJ2-3	TGTGCCAGCAGCCAACAGGGGAGCGGGAGGATAGGTACGCAGTATTTT	CASSQQGSGRIGTQYF
few	17	TRBD2	TRBV4-2	TRBJ2-3	TGTGCCAGCAGCCAAGATCTCGGACTAGTTAGCACAGATACGCAGTATTTT	CASSQDLGLVSTDTQYF
NA	16	NA	TRBV6-6	TRBJ1-3	TGTGCCAGCAATACAGAACAAGGGGGCTCTGGAAACACCATATATTTT	CASNTEQGGSGNTIYF
few	15	NA	TRBV4-3	TRBJ2-6	TGCGCCAGCAGCCAGGCCTACCCTGGGGCCAACGTCCTGACTTTC	CASSQAYPGANVLTF
medium-sized	14	TRBD2	TRBV20-1	TRBJ2-3	TGCAGTGCCAACGCGGGGGGTCGCACAGATACGCAGTATTTT	CSANAGGRTDTQYF
few	13	NA	TRBV5-1	TRBJ2-5	TGCGCCAGCAGCTGGGACAAAAGGGAGACCCAGTACTTC	CASSWDKRETQYF
NA	15	TRBD2	TRBV5-4	TRBJ2-1	TGTGCCAGCAGCTTGGAACTGACTAGCGGGGCCGAGCAGTTCTTC	CASSLELTSGAEQFF
NA	13	NA	TRBV29-1	TRBJ2-3	TGCAGCGTTGTCCGGCGGGGCACAGATACGCAGTATTTT	CSVVRRGTDTQYF
few	16	NA	TRBV24-1	TRBJ2-1	TGTGCCACCAGTGACTCCTGGGCTGAGGGCTACAATGAGCAGTTCTTC	CATSDSWAEGYNEQFF
many	16	TRBD1	TRBV6-5	TRBJ2-1	TGTGCCAGCAGTTACTCTGCGACAGGGGTCTACAATGAGCAGTTCTTC	CASSYSATGVYNEQFF
few	14	NA	TRBV7-8	TRBJ2-3	TGTGCCAGCAGCTTATTCGTAGCCACAGATACGCAGTATTTT	CASSLFVATDTQYF
few	17	TRBD2	TRBV28	TRBJ2-1	TGTGCCAGCAGTTCCCCTAGCGGGAGGGGCTCCTACAATGAGCAGTTCTTC	CASSSPSGRGSYNEQFF
NA	15	NA	TRBV9	TRBJ2-3	TGTGCCAGCAGCTATCAGACGCACCTCACAGATACGCAGTATTTT	CASSYQTHLTDTQYF
many	12	NA	TRBV24-1	TRBJ1-1	TGTGCCACCAGTAATGGAGCGTCTGAAGCTTTCTTT	CATSNGASEAFF
NA	15	NA	TRBV29-1	TRBJ1-1	TGCAGCGTTGTTTCGGGACGCCCGAAGAACACTGAAGCTTTCTTT	CSVVSGRPKNTEAFF
once	15	NA	TRBV4-1	TRBJ1-2	TGCGCCAGCAGCCAAGCGGCAGGGGTCAACTATGGCTACACCTTC	CASSQAAGVNYGYTF
NA	13	NA	TRBV6-5	TRBJ2-1	TGTGCCAGCAAAACACAGAATAACAATGAGCAGTTCTTC	CASKTQNNNEQFF
NA	13	NA	TRBV7-2	TRBJ1-6	TGTGCCAGCAGCTTAGCCGGGACCCCACCCCTCCACTTT	CASSLAGTPPLHF
NA	13	NA	TRBV5-1	TRBJ1-6	TGCGCCAGCAGCTTAAGCGGCCGGCCACCCCTCCACTTT	CASSLSGRPPLHF
NA	14	NA	TRBV6-1	TRBJ2-3	TGTGCCAGCACCCGATCCCCCAGCACAGATACGCAGTATTTT	CASTRSPSTDTQYF
few	14	TRBD1	TRBV7-9	TRBJ1-5	TGTGCCAGCAGCTGGGGACAGGTGGATCAGCCCCAGCATTTT	CASSWGQVDQPQHF
few	15	NA	TRBV5-1	TRBJ2-3	TGCGCCAGCAGCTTCCAGGGAATAAGGACAGATACGCAGTATTTT	CASSFQGIRTDTQYF
few	12	TRBD2	TRBV3-1	TRBJ2-7	TGTGCCAGCAGCCTTCTAGCGGGTGAGCAGTACTTC	CASSLLAGEQYF
NA	14	NA	TRBV5-6	TRBJ2-5	TGTGCCAGCAGCTTCGAAGTCGCGGCAGAGACCCAGTACTTC	CASSFEVAAETQYF